These 26 T cell receptor beta chains originate from one sample sequenced in a study of Graves' ophthalmopathy and Graves' hyperthyroidism (dated by TCRdb to 2016 to 2019). The sequencer listed for this sample is Illumina HiSeq 2000. TCR beta CDR3 regions were amplified from RNA transcripts for repertoire sequencing. HTBI primers and the Qiagen OneStep RT-PCR kit were used in a first-round RT-PCR, which was followed by a second-round multiplex PCR, size selection and purification. TCRdb trimmed public reads at Q25 via fastp, called clones via MiXCR and kept in-frame beta chains. CDR3 protein sequences are deduplicated, and each keeps its most common genes and DNA. Within this sample are roughly 700,000 distinct CDR3 sequences, with roughly 41% of them counted one time only. The top ten clonotypes cover less than 55% of the sample. The sample comprised peripheral blood. The receptor set was obtained from an adult man with Graves' ophthalmopathy.

This clonotype showed up just a few times. The rearrangement uses TRBV20-1 and TRBJ2-7; unclear D gene. V lost 4 bases to trimming and J lost 3 bases, with 16 bases between them. CDR1 and CDR2 from the germline V gene are DFQATT and SNEGSKA (reference sequence). The CDR3 is 14 residues long. The CDR3, as DNA: TGCAGTGCTACCACGCCACAGCAACACTACGAGCAGTACTTC. It is translated as CSATTPQQHYEQYF.

There are a few counts of this clonotype. This sequence joins TRBV19 and TRBJ2-7; tentative D call: TRBD2 (5 bases). Trimming removed 3 bases from V and 4 bases from J, with 13 bases in between. Germline V gene lookup returns CDR1 LNHDA and CDR2 SQIVND (reference sequence). The CDR3 length is 14 residues. The CDR3 sequence: CASSIGISAYEQYF. In DNA form, the CDR3 reads TGTGCCAGTAGTATCGGGATTTCGGCGTACGAGCAGTACTTC.

The chain employs TRBV5-1 and TRBJ1-1; D is possibly TRBD1 (6 bases). The CDR3 consists of 14 residues. The germline V gene has CDR1 SGHRS and CDR2 YFSETQ. V lost 4 bases, J lost 5 bases, and 15 bases lay in between. This chain's CDR3 is CASSLRGGETEAFF. The DNA of the CDR3 is TGCGCCAGCAGCCTGCGTGGGGGCGAGACTGAAGCTTTCTTT. Full variable domain (rest looked up from reference TRBV5-1 and TRBJ1-1): KAGVTQTPRYLIKTRGQQVTLSCSPISGHRSVSWYQQTPGQGLQFLFEYFSETQRNKGNFPGRFSGRQFSNSRSEMNVSTLELGDSALYLCASSLRGGETEAFFGQGTRLTVV.

Comment on this clonotype: A much larger clone lies one base from this, so it may be a read error. This CDR3 reads CASSRRGTNGYTF. CDR3 nucleotides: TGTGCCAGCAGTCGACGGGGCACTAATGGCTACACCTTC. V usage is TRBV6-5 and J usage is TRBJ1-2; D might be TRBD1 (5 bases). The V and J ends lost 5 bases and 6 bases respectively, with 13 bases between them. Germline loops: CDR1 MNHEY, CDR2 SVGAGI. The CDR3 is 13 amino acids.

This chain joins TRBV2 and TRBJ2-7; 7 positions agree with TRBD2. The CDR3 extends over 15 amino acids. V shed 6 bases, J shed 4 bases, and the junction held 12 bases outside the gene matches. CDR1 and CDR2 (germline): SNHLY, FYNNEI. CDR3 region: CASSELRSSGYEQYF. The CDR3 DNA follows: TGTGCCAGCAGCGAGTTGAGATCTAGCGGTTACGAGCAGTACTTC.

CDR3 sequence (DNA): TGCAGCGTTGAATGGGAAAGGGCTGAAGCTTTCTTT. Protein sequence: CSVEWERAEAFF. V and J are TRBV29-1 and TRBJ1-1; no clear D. Trimming pared 2 bases from V and 6 bases from J, leaving 10 bases between. This CDR3 is 12 amino acids long. CDR1 and CDR2 from the germline V gene are SQVTM and ANQGSEA.

With regard to this clonotype: This sequence may be a read error, since a much larger clone differs from it by one base. The chain recombines TRBV24-1 with TRBJ2-2, with 12 bases lining up with TRBD2. The junction had 10 bases not matched to a gene; V was cut back by 9 bases and J by 6 bases. The CDR3 is 16 amino acids. Germline CDR1 and CDR2: KGHDR and SFDVKD. The CDR3 reads CATQGLAGSSAGELFF. The CDR3 DNA follows: TGTGCCACCCAAGGACTAGCGGGATCCAGCGCCGGGGAGCTGTTTTTT.

The CDR3: CASSPRTGNNQPQHF. CDR3 nucleotides: TGCGCCAGCAGCCCCCGGACAGGGAATAATCAGCCCCAGCATTTT. The chain carries TRBV10-1 and TRBJ1-5; 8 nucleotides match TRBD1. The V gene end was trimmed by 6 bases and the J gene end by 4 bases; junction bases not matched to a gene: 8. Germline loops: CDR1 WNHNN, CDR2 SYGVQD (reference sequence). The length of the CDR3 is 15 residues.

The rearrangement links TRBV14 to TRBJ2-7; D ambiguous. V was shortened by 1 base and J by 2 bases, with 12 bases between the two germline ends. CDR1 is SGHDN and CDR2 is FVKESK in the germline V gene. The CDR3 is 15 residues long. The CDR3 loop is CASSQVGTSTYEQYF. As DNA, the CDR3 is TGTGCCAGCAGCCAAGTGGGTACTTCTACCTACGAGCAGTACTTC.

The J gene is TRBJ1-5, the V gene TRBV7-8; no firm D call. Germline CDR1 reads SGHVS; CDR2 reads FQNEAQ. CDR3 size: 15 residues. The V end was cut by 0 bases, the J end by 3 bases, with 9 bases between. The CDR3 protein is CASSLARQFNQPQHF. The CDR3 bases are TGTGCCAGCAGCTTAGCGCGGCAGTTCAATCAGCCCCAGCATTTT.

Of note for this clonotype: One base away lies a much larger clone, so this may be a sequencing read error. As the CDR3 is not closed by the conserved phenylalanine or tryptophan, this likely results from a read error. CDR3: CASSEDTGNQPQHS. CDR3 bases: TGTGCCAGCAGTGAAGATACGGGCAATCAGCCCCAGCATTCT. V is TRBV24-1 and J is TRBJ1-5; D remains unclear. Germline CDR1 is KGHDR and CDR2 is SFDVKD. This CDR3 contains 14 residues.

Many counts were recorded for this clonotype. The rearrangement joins TRBV7-9 to TRBJ1-6; possibly TRBD1 for D (6 bases). Deletions cut 6 bases from V and 7 bases from J, with 13 bases between. The CDR3 sequence is 14 residues long. Germline V gene data show CDR1 as SEHNR and CDR2 as FQNEAQ (reference sequence). CDR3 sequence reads: CASSRSTGNSPLHF. In DNA, the CDR3 is TGTGCCAGCAGTCGAAGCACAGGGAATTCACCCCTCCACTTT.

On this clonotype: Relative to the germline gene, one junction end is altered; a read error may explain this. V gene TRBV7-9 combines with J gene TRBJ2-7; D call uncertain. The germline V gene has CDR1 SEHNR and CDR2 FQNEAQ (reference sequence). The CDR3 length is 15 residues. CDR3 DNA: TGTGCCAGCGGCTTTGGCAGGAGCCGCTCCTACGAGCAGTACTTC. Translated: CASGFGRSRSYEQYF.

This clonotype was picked up many times. This chain links TRBV11-2 with TRBJ2-7; D unresolved. The germline gives CDR1 SGHAT, CDR2 FQNNGV. This CDR3 comprises 13 residues. V gave up 1 base and J gave up 2 bases, with 6 bases separating them. DNA for the CDR3: TGTGCCAGCAGCTTAGGAGAAGCCTACGAGCAGTACTTC. Its translation is CASSLGEAYEQYF.

This clonotype occurred many times. This rearrangement joins TRBV29-1 to TRBJ1-1; TRBD1 matches 8 bases. The germline CDR1 and CDR2 sequences are SQVTM and ANQGSEA. V shed 0 bases and J 9 bases; nucleotides not matched to a gene: 3. The CDR3 contains 12 residues. In DNA form, the CDR3 reads TGCAGCGTTGAAGATACAGGGGGACAAGCTTTCTTT. The encoded protein is CSVEDTGGQAFF. The whole variable domain, filled in from reference TRBV29-1 and TRBJ1-1, reads SAVISQKPSRDICQRGTSLTIQCQVDSQVTMMFWYRQQPGQSLTLIATANQGSEATYESGFVIDKFPISRPNLTFSTLTVSNMSPEDSSIYLCSVEDTGGQAFFGQGTRLTVV.

This clonotype turned up a few times. The chain couples TRBV12-3 or TRBV12-4 to TRBJ1-4; D may be TRBD1 (5 bases). The V and J ends lost 3 bases and 2 bases respectively, with 13 bases between them. This CDR3 spans 16 amino acids. The CDR3 is CASSFGRGWTNEKLFF. CDR3 bases: TGTGCCAGCAGTTTCGGGAGGGGATGGACTAATGAAAAACTGTTTTTT.

This clonotype was counted ten times or more. V and J are TRBV19 and TRBJ2-6; D might be TRBD1 or TRBD2, each matching 5 bases. In germline, CDR1 is LNHDA, CDR2 SQIVND (reference sequence). The CDR3 sequence is 16 residues long. The V end was cut by 4 bases, the J end by 2 bases, with 12 bases between. The CDR3 nucleotides read TGTGCCAGTAGTACCGGGGCCGATGCTGGGGCCAACGTCCTGACTTTC. It encodes CASSTGADAGANVLTF. The entire variable domain, with the rest obtained from reference TRBV19 and TRBJ2-6, is as follows: DGGITQSPKYLFRKEGQNVTLSCEQNLNHDAMYWYRQDPGQGLRLIYYSQIVNDFQKGDIAEGYSVSREKKESFPLTVTSAQKNPTAFYLCASSTGADAGANVLTFGAGSRLTVL.

The chain uses TRBV20-1 and TRBJ2-5; TRBD2 is a possible D gene (6 bases). V was pared by 1 base and J by 1 base, with 7 bases between. The CDR3 covers 13 residues. Germline-derived CDR1 and CDR2 are DFQATT and SNEGSKA (reference sequence). CDR3: CSARVSGQETQYF. The CDR3 coding sequence is TGCAGTGCTAGAGTTAGCGGCCAAGAGACCCAGTACTTC.

Notes on this clonotype: A read error may explain this, as a much larger clone is one base away. V and J are TRBV15 and TRBJ2-7; 8 bases match TRBD2. Per the germline V gene, CDR1 is LNHNV and CDR2 is YYDKDF (reference sequence). The length of the CDR3 is 12 residues. V dropped 11 bases and J dropped 5; count of bases not matched to a gene: 8. The CDR3 bases are TGTGCCGCCGGGACTAGTCCCCACGAGCAGTACTTC. Protein sequence: CAAGTSPHEQYF.

The gene calls are TRBV10-3 and TRBJ2-7; 10 nucleotides agree with TRBD1. The CDR3 has 13 residues. Germline loops: CDR1 ENHRY, CDR2 SYGVKD. V lost 4 bases and J lost 3; bases outside the gene matches: 0. The CDR3 loop reads CAISGDRGYEQYF. CDR3 nucleotides: TGTGCCATCAGTGGGGACAGGGGCTACGAGCAGTACTTC.

This rearrangement joins TRBV4-3 to TRBJ1-2; perhaps TRBD1 as D (5 bases). Germline V gene lookup returns CDR1 LGHNA and CDR2 YSLEER. This CDR3 is built from 14 residues. V was trimmed by 1 base and J by 4 bases, leaving 10 bases between them. CDR3 coding DNA: TGCGCCAGCAGCCAAGGCACAGGAAGCTATGGCTACACCTTC. The encoded protein is CASSQGTGSYGYTF.

The genes are TRBV25-1 and TRBJ1-6; D is possibly TRBD1 (5 bases). Germline CDR1 and CDR2: MGHDK and SYGVNS. Trimming pared 3 bases from V and 6 bases from J, leaving 12 bases between. This CDR3 has 15 amino acids. Here the CDR3 DNA reads TGTGCCAGCAGTGAGTCAGGACAAAGTAATTCACCCCTCCACTTT. It is translated as CASSESGQSNSPLHF.

About this clonotype itself: A much bigger clone sits one base away, suggesting this may be a read error. J is TRBJ1-5 and V is TRBV9; 7 nucleotides align to TRBD1. The CDR3 covers 14 residues. Per the germline V gene, CDR1 is SGDLS and CDR2 is YYNGEE. The CDR3 here is CASSVGQSNRPQHF. The CDR3 nucleotides read TGTGCCAGCAGCGTGGGACAGAGCAATCGGCCCCAGCATTTT.

Notes on this clonotype: Relative to the germline gene, one junction end is altered; a read error may explain this. The chain has TRBV7-7 and TRBJ2-2, with TRBD2 matching 9 bases. The CDR3 has 16 residues. Germline loops: CDR1 SSHAT, CDR2 FNYEAQ (reference sequence). The CDR3 DNA sequence: TGTGCTAGCAGCGCACGCGGGGGGGCGAGCACCGGGGAGCTGTTTTTT. Amino acid sequence: CASSARGGASTGELFF.

In this sample, this clonotype turned up a few times. The gene calls are TRBV10-3 and TRBJ1-6; 7 bases match TRBD1. There are 15 residues in the CDR3. V dropped 6 bases and J dropped 5; count of bases not matched to a gene: 7. Germline V gives CDR1 ENHRY, CDR2 SYGVKD. CDR3 sequence reads: CAIRKSGQDNSPLHF. In nucleotides, the CDR3 is TGTGCCATCAGGAAAAGTGGACAGGATAATTCACCCCTCCACTTT.

This clonotype appeared a few times. The chain uses TRBV20-1 and TRBJ2-7, with TRBD1 matching 7 bases. Germline V lookup: CDR1 DFQATT, CDR2 SNEGSKA (reference sequence). The CDR3 is 12 amino acids. Trimming removed 0 bases from V and 4 bases from J; junction bases left unmatched: 0. CDR3 region: CSAREQGYEQYF. The CDR3 DNA reads as TGCAGTGCTAGAGAACAGGGGTACGAGCAGTACTTC.